One sample yielded the 23 T cell receptor beta chains listed below, sequenced in a study of identical twins. TCRdb used MiXCR to reprocess the 5' RACE reads, holding one entry per CDR3 protein. This table holds approximately 1.8 million distinct CDR3 sequences, under 35% found once. Input material: cord blood. All receptors derive from a newborn girl in good health.

This sequence joins TRBV6-1 and TRBJ1-2; D ambiguous. Trimming removed 0 bases at V and 2 bases at J, with 4 bases between. The germline gives CDR1 MNHNS, CDR2 SASEGT. CDR3 length: 13 amino acids. In DNA, the CDR3 is TGTGCCAGCAGTGAAGCCCAAAACTATGGCTACACCTTC. It translates to CASSEAQNYGYTF.

The genes are TRBV20-1 and TRBJ1-3, with D perhaps matching TRBD1 (6 bases). V shed 4 bases and J shed 0 bases, with 10 bases lying between them. CDR1 is DFQATT and CDR2 is SNEGSKA in the germline V gene (reference sequence). This CDR3 is built from 14 residues. The CDR3 DNA sequence: TGCAGTGCTACCCGGGACACCTCTGGAAACACCATATATTTT. Amino acids: CSATRDTSGNTIYF.

This clonotype appeared a few times. The chain joins TRBV6-4 to TRBJ2-3; D unclear. The CDR3 is made up of 15 amino acids. Trimming took 2 bases from V and 4 from J, leaving 13 bases between them. The germline V gene has CDR1 MRHNA and CDR2 SNTAGT. The CDR3 region is CASSDRLGLADTQYF. CDR3 DNA: TGTGCCAGCAGTGACAGGTTGGGGTTAGCAGATACGCAGTATTTT.

The rearrangement uses TRBV7-9 and TRBJ2-3, with D hard to call. The germline CDR1 and CDR2 sequences are SEHNR and FQNEAQ (reference sequence). Trimming removed 0 bases at V and 0 bases at J, with 10 bases between. The length of the CDR3 is 16 residues. The DNA of the CDR3 is TGTGCCAGCAGCTTAGCGCTATTGAGGAGCACAGATACGCAGTATTTT. Translating gives CASSLALLRSTDTQYF. Variable domain in full (rest from reference TRBV7-9 and TRBJ2-3): DTGVSQNPRHKITKRGQNVTFRCDPISEHNRLYWYRQTLGQGPEFLTYFQNEAQLEKSRLLSDRFSAERPKGSFSTLEIQRTEQGDSAMYLCASSLALLRSTDTQYFGPGTRLTVL.

V and J are TRBV7-9 and TRBJ1-1; no firm D call. In germline, CDR1 is SEHNR, CDR2 FQNEAQ (reference sequence). The V and J ends lost 5 bases and 0 bases respectively, with 13 bases between them. CDR3 length equals 15 residues. The CDR3 here is CASSPPGRMNTEAFF. The CDR3 DNA is TGTGCCAGCAGCCCCCCAGGCCGCATGAACACTGAAGCTTTCTTT. Supplemented by reference TRBV7-9 and TRBJ1-1, the full variable domain reads DTGVSQNPRHKITKRGQNVTFRCDPISEHNRLYWYRQTLGQGPEFLTYFQNEAQLEKSRLLSDRFSAERPKGSFSTLEIQRTEQGDSAMYLCASSPPGRMNTEAFFGQGTRLTVV.

The V call is TRBV28, the J call TRBJ2-1, with TRBD1 identical over 10 bases. The end of the DNA is better explained by TRBJ2-7, so the J call may be wrong. The CDR3 covers 16 residues. Germline loops: CDR1 MDHEN, CDR2 SYDVKM. The CDR3 region is CASSSSGTGEYNEQYF. CDR3 nucleotide sequence: TGTGCCAGCAGTTCTTCCGGGACAGGGGAGTACAATGAGCAGTACTTC.

This clonotype came up many times. The J gene is TRBJ2-1, the V gene TRBV4-1; perhaps TRBD2 as D (5 bases). The CDR3 covers 15 residues. Looked up from germline, CDR1 is MGHRA and CDR2 is YSYEKL. The V end was cut by 1 base, the J end by 2 bases, with 9 bases between. CDR3 residues: CASSQVTGTYNEQFF. In DNA form, the CDR3 reads TGCGCCAGCAGCCAAGTAACGGGGACCTACAATGAGCAGTTCTTC.

The CDR3 reads CASSQGSSNTEAFF. In nucleotides, the CDR3 is TGTGCCAGCAGCCAGGGGAGCTCGAACACTGAAGCTTTCTTT. The chain has TRBV3-1 and TRBJ1-1, with unresolved D. Trimming shortened V by 3 bases and J by 1 base, and 9 bases separated the two germline ends. From germline, CDR1 is LGHDT and CDR2 YNNKEL (reference sequence). The CDR3 loop spans 14 amino acids.

This clonotype was counted a few times. The V call is TRBV2, the J call TRBJ2-3; 9 bases align to TRBD1. Per germline, CDR1 SNHLY and CDR2 FYNNEI. V gave up 9 bases and J gave up 1 base; unmatched junction bases: 5. This CDR3 spans 14 amino acids. CDR3 nucleotide sequence: TGTGCCAGTGCCCGGGACAGGGGCACAGATACGCAGTATTTT. This gives the protein CASARDRGTDTQYF.

The sample holds a few counts of this clonotype. This chain uses TRBV20-1 with TRBJ1-1, with no clear D. This CDR3 has 11 amino acids. Germline CDR1 reads DFQATT; CDR2 reads SNEGSKA (reference sequence). V was pared by 5 bases and J by 1 base, with 5 bases between. In nucleotides, the CDR3 is TGCAGTGCTCCCCAGAACACTGAAGCTTTCTTT. As protein: CSAPQNTEAFF.

The chain uses TRBV3-1 and TRBJ2-2, with 12 bases identical to TRBD2. V lost 0 bases and J lost 5; bases outside the gene matches: 7. Per germline, CDR1 LGHDT and CDR2 YNNKEL (reference sequence). This CDR3 spans 18 amino acids. CDR3 nucleotides: TGTGCCAGCAGCCAAGACACCACCGGGACTAGCGGGACCGGGGAGCTGTTTTTT. It translates to CASSQDTTGTSGTGELFF.

In its sample, this clonotype was seen many times. The chain combines TRBV29-1 with TRBJ1-2; 7 nucleotides line up with TRBD1. The CDR3 sequence is 11 residues long. Trimming took 4 bases from V and 4 from J; bases not matched to a gene: 0. Germline CDR1 reads SQVTM; CDR2 reads ANQGSEA. The CDR3 is CSVGQGYGYTF. CDR3 in DNA: TGCAGCGTTGGACAGGGCTATGGCTACACCTTC.

This clonotype was observed a handful of times. CDR3 sequence: CASSVGVMGLAPGDSFF. The CDR3 DNA follows: TGTGCCAGCAGCGTAGGGGTTATGGGACTAGCCCCGGGGGATTCGTTCTTC. This sequence joins TRBV9 and TRBJ2-1; 9 nucleotides agree with TRBD2. Germline lookup yields CDR1 SGDLS and CDR2 YYNGEE. The V and J ends lost 0 bases and 15 bases, in that order; junction bases with no gene match: 19. This CDR3 has 17 amino acids.

This chain links TRBV27 with TRBJ2-1; D ambiguous. Trimming stripped 3 bases from V and 2 bases from J, with 11 bases between. Germline V gene sequence: CDR1 MNHEY, CDR2 SMNVEV (reference sequence). The length of the CDR3 is 15 residues. CDR3 DNA: TGTGCCAGCAGTTTGTTTCTAAACACCTACAATGAGCAGTTCTTC. Translation: CASSLFLNTYNEQFF.

This clonotype was seen ten or more times. The chain couples TRBV10-3 to TRBJ2-6, with TRBD2 as a possible D gene (5 bases). The length of the CDR3 is 13 residues. CDR1 and CDR2 (germline): ENHRY, SYGVKD. V lost 8 bases, J lost 0 bases, and 5 bases lay in between. The CDR3 bases are TGTGCCATCGGGAGCTCTGGGGCCAACGTCCTGACTTTC. As protein: CAIGSSGANVLTF.

CDR3 in amino acids: CASSLEPTRTGELFF. Here the CDR3 DNA reads TGCGCCAGCAGCTTGGAGCCGACTCGTACCGGGGAGCTGTTTTTT. The J gene is TRBJ2-2, the V gene TRBV5-1; unclear D gene. Germline V gene data show CDR1 as SGHRS and CDR2 as YFSETQ. The CDR3 sequence is 15 residues long. The V gene lost 0 bases and the J gene lost 5 bases, with 11 bases spanning the gap.

The chain uses TRBV29-1 and TRBJ1-1; D unresolved. The CDR3 sequence is 13 residues long. Between the trimmed V and J ends, which lost 2 bases and 8 bases, there was a span of 15 bases. Germline values: CDR1 SQVTM, CDR2 ANQGSEA. DNA of the CDR3: TGCAGCGTTGAAACGCGACAAGCTCCCGAAGCTTTCTTT. Translating gives CSVETRQAPEAFF.

This clonotype occurred a few times. The chain joins TRBV18 to TRBJ2-3; no firm D call. V shed 3 bases and J shed 6 bases, with 10 bases lying between them. The CDR3 is 13 amino acids. CDR1 KGHSH and CDR2 LQKENI come from the germline V gene. The CDR3 sequence: CASSPPFMDTQYF. DNA of the CDR3: TGTGCCAGCTCACCCCCTTTTATGGATACGCAGTATTTT.

This clonotype came up a few times. The chain combines TRBV5-1 with TRBJ2-1; TRBD2 agrees at 14 bases. Germline V gene lookup returns CDR1 SGHRS and CDR2 YFSETQ. The V gene end was trimmed by 9 bases and the J gene end by 0 bases; junction bases not matched to a gene: 8. This CDR3 is 17 amino acids long. DNA for the CDR3: TGCGCCATGTGGACTAGCGGGGGGCCCTACTCCTACAATGAGCAGTTCTTC. The encoded protein is CAMWTSGGPYSYNEQFF.

The rearrangement joins TRBV7-8 to TRBJ1-6; D gene unclear. V gave up 4 bases and J gave up 8 bases, with 9 bases separating them. The germline V gene has CDR1 SGHVS and CDR2 FQNEAQ. The length of the CDR3 is 13 residues. CDR3 in amino acids: CASSSLVYSPLHF. The CDR3 coding sequence is TGTGCCAGCAGCTCCTTGGTGTATTCACCCCTCCACTTT.

The V gene is TRBV9, the J gene TRBJ1-2; D is undetermined. The CDR3 has 11 residues. The germline gives CDR1 SGDLS, CDR2 YYNGEE. V was shortened by 1 base and J by 9 bases, with 7 bases between the two germline ends. CDR3 sequence (DNA): TGTGCCAGCAGCGTATCAGGATGCTACACCTTC. Its translation is CASSVSGCYTF.

The CDR3 DNA sequence: TGTGCCAGCAGTTCCCCCATAACAGGAGTACATGGCTACACCTTC. Protein sequence: CASSSPITGVHGYTF. The V gene is TRBV27, the J gene TRBJ1-2; D possibly corresponds to TRBD1 (5 bases). Trimming cost V 4 bases and J 6 bases, with 18 bases left between them. Germline loops: CDR1 MNHEY, CDR2 SMNVEV (reference sequence). This CDR3 is built from 15 residues.

This clonotype showed up just a few times. The chain carries TRBV28 and TRBJ2-7, with TRBD2 as a possible D gene (6 bases). The CDR3 contains 13 residues. CDR1 is MDHEN, CDR2 SYDVKM, per germline. Trimming removed 4 bases from V and 3 bases from J, with 10 bases in between. Written as DNA, the CDR3 is TGTGCCAGCAGTTATCCGGGAGACTACGAGCAGTACTTC. Protein sequence: CASSYPGDYEQYF.